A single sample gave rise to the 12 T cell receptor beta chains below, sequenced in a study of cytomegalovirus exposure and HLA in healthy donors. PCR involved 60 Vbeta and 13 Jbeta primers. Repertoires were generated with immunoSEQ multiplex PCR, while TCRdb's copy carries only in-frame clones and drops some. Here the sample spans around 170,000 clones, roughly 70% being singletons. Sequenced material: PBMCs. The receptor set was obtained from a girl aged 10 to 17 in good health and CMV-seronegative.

The CDR3 DNA reads TGTGCCGCCAGGACAGGGGGCACAGATACGCAGTATTTT. Amino acids: CAARTGGTDTQYF. The V gene is TRBV19, the J gene TRBJ2-3; TRBD1 matches at 9 bases. Germline lookup yields CDR1 LNHDA and CDR2 SQIVND (reference sequence). The CDR3 sequence is 13 residues long. J gave up 1 base and V 11 bases, and 4 bases lay outside the gene matches.

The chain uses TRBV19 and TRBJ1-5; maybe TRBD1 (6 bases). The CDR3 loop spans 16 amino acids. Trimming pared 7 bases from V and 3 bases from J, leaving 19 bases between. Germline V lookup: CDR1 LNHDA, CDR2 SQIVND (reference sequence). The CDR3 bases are TGTGCCAGTAAATCCCCGGCGGACAGCGCCAATCAGCCCCAGCATTTT. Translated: CASKSPADSANQPQHF.

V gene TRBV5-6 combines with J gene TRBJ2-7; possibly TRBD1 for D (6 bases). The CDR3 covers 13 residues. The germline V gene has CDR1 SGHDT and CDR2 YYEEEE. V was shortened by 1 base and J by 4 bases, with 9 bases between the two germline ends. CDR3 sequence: CASSLPTGYEQYF. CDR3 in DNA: TGTGCCAGCAGCTTGCCAACAGGGTACGAGCAGTACTTC.

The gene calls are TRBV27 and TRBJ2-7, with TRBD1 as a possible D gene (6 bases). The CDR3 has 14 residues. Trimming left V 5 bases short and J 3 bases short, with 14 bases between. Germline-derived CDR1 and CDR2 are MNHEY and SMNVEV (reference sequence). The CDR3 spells CASSLLPDSYEQYF. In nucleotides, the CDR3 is TGTGCCAGCAGTCTACTTCCGGACAGCTACGAGCAGTACTTC.

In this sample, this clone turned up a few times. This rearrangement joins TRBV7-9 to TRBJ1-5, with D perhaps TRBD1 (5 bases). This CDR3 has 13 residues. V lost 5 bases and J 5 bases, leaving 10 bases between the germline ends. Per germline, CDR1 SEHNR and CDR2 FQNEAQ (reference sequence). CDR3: CASSPDIYQPQHF. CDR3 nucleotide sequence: TGTGCCAGCAGCCCGGACATATATCAGCCCCAGCATTTT.

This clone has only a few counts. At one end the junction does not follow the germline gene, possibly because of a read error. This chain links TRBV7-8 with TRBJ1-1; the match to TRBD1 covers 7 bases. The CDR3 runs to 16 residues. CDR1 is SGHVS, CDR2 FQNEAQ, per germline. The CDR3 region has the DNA TGTGCCAGCAGATTAGGCCGGTACAGGGGTGTTTCTGAAGCTTTCTTT. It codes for CASRLGRYRGVSEAFF. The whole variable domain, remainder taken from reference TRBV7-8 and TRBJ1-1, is GAGVSQSPRYKVAKRGQDVALRCDPISGHVSLFWYQQALGQGPEFLTYFQNEAQLDKSGLPSDRFFAERPEGSVSTLKIQRTQQEDSAVYLCASRLGRYRGVSEAFFGQGTRLTVV.

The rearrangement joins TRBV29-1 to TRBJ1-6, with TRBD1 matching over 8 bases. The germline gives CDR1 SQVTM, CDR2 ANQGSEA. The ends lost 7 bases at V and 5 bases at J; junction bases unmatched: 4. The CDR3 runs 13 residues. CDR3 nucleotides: TGCAGCGCCTCGACAGGGGATAATTCACCCCTCCACTTT. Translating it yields CSASTGDNSPLHF.

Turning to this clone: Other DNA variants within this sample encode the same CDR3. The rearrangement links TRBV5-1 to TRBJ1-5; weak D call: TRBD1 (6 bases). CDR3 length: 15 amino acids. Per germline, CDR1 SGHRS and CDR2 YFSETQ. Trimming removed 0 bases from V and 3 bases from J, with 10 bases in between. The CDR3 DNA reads TGCGCCAGCAGCTTGGGGACAGCTTCCAATCAGCCCCAGCATTTT. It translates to CASSLGTASNQPQHF.

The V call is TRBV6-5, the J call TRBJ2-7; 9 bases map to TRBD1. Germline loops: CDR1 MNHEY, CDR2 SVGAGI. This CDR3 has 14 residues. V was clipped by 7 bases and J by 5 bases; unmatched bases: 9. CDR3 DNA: TGTGCCAGCACTCCGGGGGACAGGGCCAACGAGCAGTACTTC. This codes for CASTPGDRANEQYF.

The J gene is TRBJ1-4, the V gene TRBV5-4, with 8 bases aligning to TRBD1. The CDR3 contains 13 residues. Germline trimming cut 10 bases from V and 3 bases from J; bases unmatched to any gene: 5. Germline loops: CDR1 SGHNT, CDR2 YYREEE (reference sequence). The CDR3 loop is CAVRDRSNEKLFF. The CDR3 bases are TGTGCCGTCCGGGACAGGTCTAATGAAAAACTGTTTTTT.

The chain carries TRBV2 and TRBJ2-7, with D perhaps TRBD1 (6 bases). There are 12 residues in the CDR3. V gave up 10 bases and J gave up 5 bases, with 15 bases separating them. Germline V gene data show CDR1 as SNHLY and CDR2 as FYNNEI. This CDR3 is CAITGSENEQYF. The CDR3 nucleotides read TGTGCCATTACAGGGTCAGAAAACGAGCAGTACTTC.

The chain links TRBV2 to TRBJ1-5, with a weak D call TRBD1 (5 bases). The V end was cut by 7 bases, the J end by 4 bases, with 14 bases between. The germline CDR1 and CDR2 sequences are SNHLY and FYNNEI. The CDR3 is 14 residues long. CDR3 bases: TGTGCCAGCACGCCCGCCAGGGTGAATCAGCCCCAGCATTTT. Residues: CASTPARVNQPQHF.